The next 23 T cell receptor beta chains were all read from a single sample in a study of Ad26.COV2.S vaccination and SARS-CoV-2 variants. Treatment indicated: about 20 received Ad26.COV2.S at low or high dose, single or two shots; about five received placebo; per-sample allocation not given. All samples were drawn on day 63, counting from the first vaccine or placebo injection. Using immunoSEQ multiplex PCR, the repertoire was profiled, and TCRdb retains in-frame clones only, with some absent. In the table there are about half a million clones, 80% to 90% of which are singletons. The sequenced sample was peripheral blood, obtained in a trial of Ad26.COV2.S vaccine versus placebo. The receptors originated from a person between 18 and 65 years old who received the Ad26.COV2.S COVID-19 vaccine or a placebo.

This chain links TRBV14 with TRBJ1-1; D perhaps matches TRBD1 (5 bases). CDR3 length equals 16 residues. Germline values: CDR1 SGHDN, CDR2 FVKESK. V was pared by 0 bases and J by 2 bases, with 13 bases between. CDR3 in amino acids: CASSQDWGGLNTEAFF. The CDR3 coding sequence is TGTGCCAGCAGCCAAGATTGGGGCGGCCTAAACACTGAAGCTTTCTTT.

J is TRBJ2-2 and V is TRBV24-1; D possibly corresponds to TRBD1 (7 bases). V was cut by 4 bases and J by 0 bases, with 11 bases left in between. The CDR3 loop spans 16 amino acids. CDR1 and CDR2 (germline): KGHDR, SFDVKD. This CDR3 reads CATSDARGANTGELFF. CDR3 DNA: TGTGCCACCAGTGACGCCAGGGGGGCGAACACCGGGGAGCTGTTTTTT.

Only a few counts were recorded for this clone. The rearrangement uses TRBV24-1 and TRBJ1-5, with D possibly matching TRBD1 (6 bases). With 5 bases removed from V and 5 bases from J, the gap between germline ends came to 12 bases. Germline V gene data show CDR1 as KGHDR and CDR2 as SFDVKD. The CDR3 runs to 14 residues. The CDR3: CATSGGSGDQPQHF. The CDR3, as DNA: TGTGCCACCAGTGGGGGGTCAGGGGATCAGCCCCAGCATTTT.

V gene TRBV19 combines with J gene TRBJ2-2; D not resolved. Germline CDR1 and CDR2: LNHDA and SQIVND (reference sequence). The V end lost 7 bases, the J end lost 3 bases, and 12 bases lay between the germline ends. This CDR3 is built from 14 residues. CDR3 loop: CASTAYGYTGELFF. As DNA, the CDR3 is TGTGCCAGTACAGCATACGGCTACACCGGGGAGCTGTTTTTT.

The chain couples TRBV5-6 to TRBJ1-1; 7 nucleotides line up with TRBD1. This CDR3 is built from 15 residues. Germline V lookup: CDR1 SGHDT, CDR2 YYEEEE. V gave up 5 bases and J gave up 0 bases; unmatched junction bases: 7. CDR3 sequence (DNA): TGTGCCAGCAGGTTTACAGGGGACTTGAACACTGAAGCTTTCTTT. It encodes CASRFTGDLNTEAFF.

This clone appeared once. The chain couples TRBV11-2 to TRBJ2-1; unclear D gene. The CDR3 runs to 12 residues. V was shortened by 0 bases and J by 10 bases, with 7 bases between the two germline ends. CDR1 is SGHAT, CDR2 FQNNGV, per germline. CDR3 protein: CASSLEGGEQFF. For the CDR3, the DNA is TGTGCCAGCAGCTTAGAAGGTGGAGAGCAGTTCTTC.

The rearrangement links TRBV7-2 to TRBJ1-1; TRBD1 agrees at 8 bases. Germline loops: CDR1 SGHTA, CDR2 FQGNSA. Germline trimming cut 5 bases from V and 8 bases from J; bases unmatched to any gene: 10. This CDR3 spans 14 amino acids. The CDR3, as DNA: TGTGCCAGCAGCCTCGGACAGGGCGGAAGGGAAGCTTTCTTT. It codes for CASSLGQGGREAFF.

V usage is TRBV28 and J usage is TRBJ2-1; TRBD2 might be the D (5 bases). Trimming cost V 8 bases and J 0 bases, with 14 bases left between them. The CDR3 covers 15 residues. The V gene's germline CDR1 is MDHEN and CDR2 SYDVKM. CDR3 region: CASYSSGRSYNEQFF. The DNA for the CDR3 is TGTGCCAGCTATTCGAGCGGCCGCTCCTACAATGAGCAGTTCTTC.

The gene calls are TRBV5-1 and TRBJ2-7; a possible D gene is TRBD2 (7 bases). The CDR3 length is 14 residues. Germline CDR1 is SGHRS and CDR2 is YFSETQ. V dropped 3 bases and J dropped 2 bases, with 12 bases sitting between them. The CDR3, as DNA: TGCGCCAGCAGCTCGAGCGGGACAACCTACGAGCAGTACTTC. Translation: CASSSSGTTYEQYF.

The chain couples TRBV6-6 to TRBJ1-4; the D gene is possibly TRBD1 (5 bases). Trimming took off 2 bases at V and 8 bases at J, with 9 bases between the two ends. CDR1 and CDR2 (germline): MNHNY, SVGAGI (reference sequence). The CDR3 is made up of 13 amino acids. CDR3 in amino acids: CASSYRDREKLFF. For the CDR3, the DNA is TGTGCCAGCAGTTACAGGGACCGAGAAAAACTGTTTTTT.

The chain carries TRBV7-6 and TRBJ1-1; D gene uncertain. The V end was cut by 0 bases, the J end by 0 bases, with 8 bases between. This CDR3 is built from 15 residues. Per the germline V gene, CDR1 is SGHVS and CDR2 is FNYEAQ. CDR3 coding DNA: TGTGCCAGCAGCTTAGCGCAACCCCTGAACACTGAAGCTTTCTTT. This translates into CASSLAQPLNTEAFF.

V usage is TRBV6-5 and J usage is TRBJ2-1; 9 bases line up with TRBD1. Germline CDR1 MNHEY, CDR2 SVGAGI. Trimming at V came to 6 bases and at J to 8 bases, leaving 11 bases not matched to a gene. The CDR3 covers 15 residues. CDR3: CASRQQGAKYHEQFF. CDR3 coding DNA: TGTGCCAGCAGACAACAGGGGGCTAAGTATCATGAGCAGTTCTTC.

The V gene is TRBV12-3 or TRBV12-4, the J gene TRBJ2-7; perhaps TRBD1 as D (6 bases). This CDR3 is built from 13 residues. The ends were cut back, 3 bases at V and 7 bases at J, with 13 bases in the middle. The CDR3 region has the DNA TGTGCCAGCAGTTTGTCGGGACACAAGGAGCAGTACTTC. Residues: CASSLSGHKEQYF.

The J gene is TRBJ2-7, the V gene TRBV6-5; 7 nucleotides line up with TRBD1. J lost 3 bases, V lost 5 bases, and 4 bases had no gene match. Germline assignment: CDR1 MNHEY and CDR2 SVGAGI. The CDR3 is made up of 13 amino acids. The DNA of the CDR3 is TGTGCCAGCAGTCGACAGGGTTTCTACGAGCAGTACTTC. It specifies CASSRQGFYEQYF.

The chain has TRBV9 and TRBJ2-7; unclear D gene. The CDR3 consists of 14 residues. Germline CDR1 and CDR2: SGDLS and YYNGEE. Trimming took off 2 bases at V and 1 base at J, with 10 bases between the two ends. The CDR3 DNA follows: TGTGCCAGCAGCGTCAGGCCTCGGTCCTACGAGCAGTACTTC. Its protein product is CASSVRPRSYEQYF.

The rearrangement joins TRBV7-2 to TRBJ2-2; D remains unclear. V dropped 1 base and J dropped 2 bases, with 5 bases sitting between them. The CDR3 length is 14 residues. Per germline, CDR1 SGHTA and CDR2 FQGNSA. The CDR3 region has the DNA TGTGCCAGCAGCTTAGTAAGCAACACCGGGGAGCTGTTTTTT. This sequence encodes CASSLVSNTGELFF.

The genes are TRBV2 and TRBJ2-2; D remains unclear. There are 13 residues in the CDR3. Trimming removed 6 bases from V and 6 bases from J, with 11 bases in between. CDR1 is SNHLY and CDR2 is FYNNEI in the germline V gene. Here the CDR3 DNA reads TGTGCCAGCAGCGGGTATACCGCCGGGGAGCTGTTTTTT. Translated, it gives CASSGYTAGELFF.

This rearrangement joins TRBV18 to TRBJ2-1, with D maybe TRBD1 (7 bases). Trimming took 4 bases from V and 0 from J, leaving 16 bases between them. This CDR3 contains 17 residues. CDR1 and CDR2 from the germline V gene are KGHSH and LQKENI. CDR3 sequence (DNA): TGTGCCAGCTCACTACTGGAGGGGGCGGGCTCCTACAATGAGCAGTTCTTC. This translates into CASSLLEGAGSYNEQFF.

The rearrangement uses TRBV9 and TRBJ1-5, with 7 bases matching TRBD1. V dropped 2 bases and J dropped 7; count of bases not matched to a gene: 6. The CDR3 has 14 amino acids. Germline-derived CDR1 and CDR2 are SGDLS and YYNGEE. The chain's CDR3 is CASSVTGGGQPQHF. CDR3 in DNA: TGTGCCAGCAGCGTCACTGGAGGGGGCCAGCCCCAGCATTTT.

The V call is TRBV4-3, the J call TRBJ1-6; D is unresolved. V lost 0 bases to trimming and J lost 6 bases, with 9 bases between them. The CDR3 sequence is 15 residues long. CDR1 is LGHNA and CDR2 is YSLEER in the germline V gene. The CDR3 DNA follows: TGCGCCAGCAGCCAAGAGCCAACCGCTAATTCACCCCTCCACTTT. Translation gives CASSQEPTANSPLHF.

J is TRBJ1-2 and V is TRBV5-1; 8 bases map to TRBD1. The ends lost 2 bases at V and 0 bases at J; junction bases unmatched: 6. Germline loops: CDR1 SGHRS, CDR2 YFSETQ. The CDR3 runs to 16 residues. CDR3 residues: CASSFSEGQANYGYTF. CDR3 bases: TGCGCCAGCAGCTTTTCGGAGGGACAGGCTAACTATGGCTACACCTTC.

The chain couples TRBV4-1 to TRBJ1-1; 9 nucleotides align to TRBD1. There are 15 residues in the CDR3. Germline CDR1 MGHRA, CDR2 YSYEKL. With 2 bases clipped from V and 6 bases from J, the junction kept 7 bases outside the gene matches. In DNA, the CDR3 is TGCGCCAGCAGCCAACCAGGACAGGGGCGGCCTGAAGCTTTCTTT. Its translation is CASSQPGQGRPEAFF.

The chain recombines TRBV3-1 (or the pseudogene TRBV3-2) with TRBJ2-1; D is tentatively TRBD1 or TRBD2 (5 bases each). Germline CDR1 LGHDT, CDR2 YNNKEL (reference sequence). Trimming pared 1 base from V and 3 bases from J, leaving 19 bases between. The CDR3 is made up of 18 amino acids. The CDR3 bases are TGTGCCAGCAGCCAAGGGGACCCCGGGGAAGTTTTCTACAATGAGCAGTTCTTC. Translation: CASSQGDPGEVFYNEQFF.